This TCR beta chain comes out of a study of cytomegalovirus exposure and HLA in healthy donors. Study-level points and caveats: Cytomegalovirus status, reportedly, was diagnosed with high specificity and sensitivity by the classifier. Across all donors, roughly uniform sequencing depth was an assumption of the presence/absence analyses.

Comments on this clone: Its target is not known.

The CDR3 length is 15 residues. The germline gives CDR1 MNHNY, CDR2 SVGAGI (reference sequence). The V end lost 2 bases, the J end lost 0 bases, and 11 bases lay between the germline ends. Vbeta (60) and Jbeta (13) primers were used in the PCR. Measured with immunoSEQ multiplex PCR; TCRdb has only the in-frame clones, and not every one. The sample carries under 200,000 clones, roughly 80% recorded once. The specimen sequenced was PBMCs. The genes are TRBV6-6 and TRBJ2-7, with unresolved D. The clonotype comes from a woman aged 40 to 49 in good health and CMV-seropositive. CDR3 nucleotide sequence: TGTGCCAGCAGTTACGTATCCTACGACTCCTACGAGCAGTACTTC. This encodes CASSYVSYDSYEQYF.